This T cell receptor (beta chain) derives from a study of shared clonotypes between healthy human individuals (TCRdb year 2020). At the level of the whole study: A couple of women and a few men aged 18 to 49 years were included in the cohort. For each donor, CD4 naive and CD4 memory were each given three plates, CD8 naive was given two plates, and CD8 memory was given one plate. To estimate repertoire size and how much clonotypes are shared between individuals, the study performed deep sequencing of blood TCR repertoires from a handful of healthy adults. Different laboratories and diverse techniques were used to prepare libraries and sequence TCR repertoires, to increase sequencing depth and limit assay-specific biases. Leukapheresis yielded between about 0.94 and 8.9 billion PBMCs per donor.

Results the study describes overall, beyond this receptor: Naive subsets generally had larger estimated clonotype richness than memory subsets. Sampling was restricted to blood, and TCR repertoires in tissues likely differ from the TCR repertoires found in blood. Pairwise subsampling indicated that sequencing depth was expected to affect the degree of clonotype sharing among donors. Across a handful of donors, about 4.5% of naive CD4, 3% to 3.5% of naive CD8, about 2.3% of memory CD4, and 0.3% to 0.45% of memory CD8 clonotypes were shared. Compared with non-shared clonotypes, clonotypes shared by all four sorted-subset donors had higher generation probabilities. Because the study included a small number of donors, the genetic and exposure-history diversity represented was limited. Rarefaction of sorted-subset datasets indicated incomplete sequencing despite the large sequencing depth.

The junction carries 14 bases between V and J, which are trimmed by 4 bases and 4 bases respectively. From the cysteine through the phenylalanine, the CDR3 covers 14 amino acids. Only the CDR3 region is kept as DNA, spanning 42 bases read in frame from base 1. From the germline V gene, CDR1 is SGHRS and CDR2 is YFSETQ. The donors were healthy, HIV-negative adults with no recently reported acute infections or vaccinations. Every donor was a Caucasian adult living in Nashville, Tennessee, USA. Magnetic negative selection was used to enrich CD4+ T cells, after which naive cells were positively selected on CD45RA and the negative fraction became the memory subset. After blood collection by leukapheresis, PBMCs were isolated using Ficoll-Histopaque density gradient centrifugation and then cryopreserved in the vapor phase of liquid nitrogen. Analytical flow cytometry was used to check the purity and quantity of every magnetically sorted T cell population. Genomic DNA was isolated from each sorted fraction and quantified by UV absorbance on a Nanodrop 2000c.

TCR CDR3 regions were amplified from genomic DNA by multiplex PCR using the deep immunoSEQ assay. Extracted genomic DNA from each cell subset was spread evenly across all wells of several immunoSEQ 96-well plates, with each plate serving as a replicate. For sorted subsets, approximately 200 ng of genomic DNA, equivalent to 25,000 to 30,000 T cell genomes, went into each replicate PCR. Purified libraries were measured with a Qubit 3.0 fluorometer, size-checked on a Bioanalyzer 2100, and measured again with the KAPA Library Quantification kit. A separate single-read 150-cycle Illumina NextSeq 550 flow cell was used to sequence each immunoSEQ 96-well plate. The authors processed their data as follows. Because only junctional sequences without quality scores were contained in the immunoSEQ output, filtering matching that applied to full-length reads could not be performed. Sequences were annotated with PyIR, a Python wrapper for IgBLAST v1.9, and V/J genes and CDR3 were assigned using IMGT germline references. Any read was removed if the V/J assignment was weak (E-value above 1e-6), the CDR3 was missing, or the read contained stop codons, out-of-frame junctions, or ambiguous translated residues. V3J clonotypes were defined as sequences sharing an identical inferred V gene, J gene, and CDR3 amino acid sequence. To compute the percentage overlap between repertoires, the number of shared unique clonotypes was divided by the size of the smaller repertoire. Three approaches were used to assess repertoire richness: RTK rarefaction, the Chao1 estimator, and Recon v2.1 estimates of unobserved clonotypes. Generation probabilities were computed with OLGA for all TCRbeta clonotypes obtained by the gDNA method from several donors. TCRdb carries this immuneACCESS record with in-frame sequences only. Its versions omit some clonotypes, under half of them owing to an unresolved V gene in the studies checked, with the rest unexplained. D and trimming come from the DNA, and the V and J calls and clone size come from that table. This sample gives 2 million to 2.5 million clones in total; roughly 94% of them show up just once. The biggest ten clones account for roughly 0.13% of the sample.

Of note for this clone: Its specific antigen is unknown. Per-base quality was not reported, and no clone a single base away is much larger than it.

This TCR was recovered from a man aged 18 to 30 in good health. The chain was built from TRBV5-1 and TRBJ2-5, with TRBD1 tentatively as D gene (6 bases match). The sequenced sample consisted of naive CD4+ T cells sorted from blood. Taken with the paper, the label for cell subset or site translates to: CD45RA+ positively selected. The CDR3 reads as follows: CASSITGTGETQYF. The DNA reads TGCGCCAGCAGCATAACAGGGACCGGAGAGACCCAGTACTTC.